The 14 T cell receptor beta chains listed next were all sequenced from one sample in a study of T cell responses to AZD1222 COVID-19 vaccine. The protocol was immunoSEQ multiplex PCR, while the TCRdb copy is restricted to in-frame clones and leaves out a portion. This table has about 140,000 clones, roughly 93% appearing once. The sample here was peripheral blood, taken on day 0 of MenACWY control vaccination. The receptor source for this set is an adult in good health.

This chain uses TRBV15 with TRBJ2-7, with 8 bases identical to TRBD1. V dropped 2 bases and J dropped 2; count of bases not matched to a gene: 2. Germline V lookup: CDR1 LNHNV, CDR2 YYDKDF (reference sequence). This CDR3 is built from 14 residues. CDR3 protein: CATSRRDRTYEQYF. CDR3 DNA: TGTGCCACCAGCAGACGGGACAGGACCTACGAGCAGTACTTC.

This clone has only one observation. The rearrangement links TRBV6-5 to TRBJ2-7, with a weak D call TRBD1 (5 bases). Trimming stripped 6 bases from V and 3 bases from J, with 15 bases between. The CDR3 loop spans 14 amino acids. Germline-derived CDR1 and CDR2 are MNHEY and SVGAGI. The CDR3 loop is CASRGITGIYEQYF. The CDR3 DNA reads as TGTGCCAGCAGGGGAATCACAGGAATCTACGAGCAGTACTTC.

The J gene is TRBJ2-4, the V gene TRBV3-1 (or the pseudogene TRBV3-2); perhaps D is TRBD1 or TRBD2 (5 bases each). CDR1 LGHDT and CDR2 YNNKEL come from the germline V gene (reference sequence). CDR3 length: 14 residues. The V gene lost 2 bases and the J gene lost 7 bases, with 12 bases spanning the gap. The CDR3 is CASSQLAGDNIQYF. DNA of the CDR3: TGTGCCAGCAGCCAACTTGCCGGGGACAACATTCAGTACTTC.

The chain is built from TRBV5-1 and TRBJ1-3; D gene unclear. The CDR3 is made up of 14 amino acids. The germline V gene has CDR1 SGHRS and CDR2 YFSETQ. Deletions cut 0 bases from V and 0 bases from J, with 4 bases between. The CDR3 loop is CASSLAGSGNTIYF. DNA of the CDR3: TGCGCCAGCAGCTTGGCCGGCTCTGGAAACACCATATATTTT.

The genes are TRBV29-1 and TRBJ1-1; D uncertain. From germline, CDR1 is SQVTM and CDR2 ANQGSEA. CDR3 length: 11 residues. Trimming took off 6 bases at V and 4 bases at J, with 9 bases between the two ends. The CDR3 sequence: CSVGGSTEAFF. CDR3 coding DNA: TGCAGCGTCGGAGGGAGCACTGAAGCTTTCTTT. Based on the CDR3 plus reference TRBV29-1 and TRBJ1-1, the full variable domain is SAVISQKPSRDICQRGTSLTIQCQVDSQVTMMFWYRQQPGQSLTLIATANQGSEATYESGFVIDKFPISRPNLTFSTLTVSNMSPEDSSIYLCSVGGSTEAFFGQGTRLTVV.

Here the CDR3 DNA reads TGTGCCAGCAGCTTAGTTTCCGTCAGGGAGGCTGAAGCTTTCTTT. Translated, it gives CASSLVSVREAEAFF. The chain links TRBV7-9 to TRBJ1-1; a weak D match, TRBD1 (5 bases). The CDR3 runs to 15 residues. Germline V gene data show CDR1 as SEHNR and CDR2 as FQNEAQ (reference sequence). Deletions cut 1 base from V and 6 bases from J, with 15 bases between.

The rearrangement joins TRBV7-8 to TRBJ2-5; 8 nucleotides match TRBD2. Germline-derived CDR1 and CDR2 are SGHVS and FQNEAQ. The CDR3 is 15 amino acids. V trimming: 1 base; J trimming: 3 bases; junction bases outside the gene matches: 4. CDR3 protein: CASSLELAGKETQYF. DNA for the CDR3: TGTGCCAGCAGCTTAGAATTAGCGGGGAAAGAGACCCAGTACTTC.

This clone was observed a single time. The CDR3 bases are TGTGCCACCAGACAGGGGAGCTCCTACGAGCAGTACTTC. This encodes CATRQGSSYEQYF. This chain links TRBV24-1 with TRBJ2-7; 7 bases fit TRBD1. Germline-derived CDR1 and CDR2 are KGHDR and SFDVKD. V shed 7 bases and J 0 bases; nucleotides not matched to a gene: 2. The CDR3 loop spans 13 amino acids.

The J gene is TRBJ1-2, the V gene TRBV6-5; 8 bases align to TRBD1. Trimming took 6 bases from V and 0 from J; bases not matched to a gene: 6. Germline CDR1 is MNHEY and CDR2 is SVGAGI. The CDR3 is 15 residues long. The DNA of the CDR3 is TGTGCCAGCAGCTTGGGGACAGGCACTAACTATGGCTACACCTTC. Its translation: CASSLGTGTNYGYTF.

The rearrangement links TRBV7-2 to TRBJ2-6, with 10 bases matching TRBD1. Germline lookup yields CDR1 SGHTA and CDR2 FQGNSA. Trimming cost V 6 bases and J 2 bases; bases outside gene matches: 4. The CDR3 runs 16 residues. The CDR3 nucleotides read TGTGCCAGCAGATCGACAGGGGGCGCTGGGGCCAACGTCCTGACTTTC. Encoded protein: CASRSTGGAGANVLTF.

This chain uses TRBV9 with TRBJ1-2; no reliable D call. The CDR3 is made up of 16 amino acids. Germline V gene lookup returns CDR1 SGDLS and CDR2 YYNGEE. Trimming took off 3 bases at V and 4 bases at J, with 19 bases between the two ends. The CDR3 loop reads CASSARTGELSYGYTF. CDR3 nucleotides: TGTGCCAGCAGCGCCAGGACGGGAGAATTGAGCTATGGCTACACCTTC. Full variable domain (outside the CDR3, taken from reference TRBV9 and TRBJ1-2): DSGVTQTPKHLITATGQRVTLRCSPRSGDLSVYWYQQSLDQGLQFLIQYYNGEERAKGNILERFSAQQFPDLHSELNLSSLELGDSALYFCASSARTGELSYGYTFGSGTRLTVV.

V is TRBV7-3 and J is TRBJ2-2; D not resolved. The CDR3 spans 14 residues. Germline CDR1 is SGHTA and CDR2 is FQGTGA. The germline V and J ends were trimmed by 2 bases and 8 bases, with 12 bases remaining between them. The CDR3 bases are TGTGCCAGCAGCTTAGACACAACCGGGGGGGAGCTGTTTTTT. Translated, it gives CASSLDTTGGELFF.

The rearrangement joins TRBV24-1 to TRBJ1-5; 7 nucleotides agree with TRBD1. The CDR3 consists of 12 residues. V trimming: 9 bases; J trimming: 6 bases; junction bases outside the gene matches: 4. Germline CDR1 reads KGHDR; CDR2 reads SFDVKD. The DNA of the CDR3 is TGTGCCACCTCGGCAGGGGGTCAGCCCCAGCATTTT. Translation: CATSAGGQPQHF.

The rearrangement links TRBV4-2 to TRBJ1-2, with TRBD1 as a possible D gene (5 bases). The length of the CDR3 is 12 residues. In germline, CDR1 is LGHNA, CDR2 YNFKEQ. V lost 3 bases and J lost 7, with 9 bases in between. In nucleotides, the CDR3 is TGTGCCAGCAGCCACAGGGAGGGTGGCTACACCTTC. Amino acids: CASSHREGGYTF.